Following are 20 T cell receptor beta chains from one sample sequenced in a study of CD8 T cells in ankylosing spondylitis. Study-wide findings and caveats: Ankylosing spondylitis blood appeared to carry a characteristic TCR beta motif of roughly eight highly homologous variants.

No antigens are known for them. A single record per CDR3 protein comes from TCRdb applying MiXCR to the 5' RACE reads. The table shows 300,000 to 400,000 distinct CDR3 sequences, with approximately 20% occurring only once. Sequenced sample: blood, either unsorted or a sorted T cell fraction (not recorded which). These receptors were collected from a male donor with ankylosing spondylitis.

This clonotype occurred a few times. The chain has TRBV20-1 and TRBJ2-7; D possibly corresponds to TRBD2 (5 bases). Germline CDR1 and CDR2: DFQATT and SNEGSKA (reference sequence). The CDR3 is 12 amino acids. The ends were cut back, 7 bases at V and 5 bases at J, with 15 bases in the middle. The DNA for the CDR3 is TGCAGTGGGCGGGCGCCTGGGGACGAGCAGTACTTC. Translated: CSGRAPGDEQYF.

This rearrangement joins TRBV3-1 to TRBJ2-1, with a possible D match to TRBD2 (6 bases). The V end was cut by 8 bases, the J end by 1 base, with 21 bases between. Germline values: CDR1 LGHDT, CDR2 YNNKEL (reference sequence). The CDR3 length is 17 residues. The CDR3 DNA reads TGTGCCAGCTGCCTCCGCCGGGACTCCCGTTCCTACAATGAGCAGTTCTTC. Its translation is CASCLRRDSRSYNEQFF.

This clonotype was picked up a small number of times. V and J are TRBV9 and TRBJ2-1; D is ambiguous. CDR1 and CDR2 from the germline V gene are SGDLS and YYNGEE. V lost 0 bases and J 7 bases, leaving 8 bases between the germline ends. The CDR3 sequence is 13 residues long. CDR3 loop: CASSVVGKNEQFF. The CDR3 DNA follows: TGTGCCAGCAGCGTAGTAGGGAAAAATGAGCAGTTCTTC.

This clonotype was detected a few times. This chain joins TRBV29-1 and TRBJ2-7, with 10 nucleotides matching TRBD2. Trimming took 6 bases from V and 1 from J; bases not matched to a gene: 9. Germline assignment: CDR1 SQVTM and CDR2 ANQGSEA. The CDR3 is 15 amino acids. The CDR3 DNA is TGCAGCGTAGAAAGGACTAGCGGTATATCCTACGAGCAGTACTTC. Translating gives CSVERTSGISYEQYF.

This clonotype was recorded a few times. The V and J genes are TRBV10-3 and TRBJ2-5; D is unresolved. Germline CDR1 reads ENHRY; CDR2 reads SYGVKD. With 3 bases removed from V and 2 bases from J, the gap between germline ends came to 10 bases. This CDR3 contains 14 residues. DNA for the CDR3: TGTGCCATCAGTGAAAGTGCCAGGCAAGAGACCCAGTACTTC. It encodes CAISESARQETQYF.

This clonotype came up a few times. The chain links TRBV24-1 to TRBJ2-1; D is undetermined. Between the trimmed V and J ends, which lost 5 bases and 4 bases, there was a span of 11 bases. Germline-derived CDR1 and CDR2 are KGHDR and SFDVKD. There are 14 residues in the CDR3. CDR3 sequence (DNA): TGTGCCACCAGTGGGCAGGCTGAGTACAATGAGCAGTTCTTC. Protein product: CATSGQAEYNEQFF.

This clonotype came up a few times. The V call is TRBV6-5, the J call TRBJ2-3; D is ambiguous. The V end was cut by 0 bases, the J end by 6 bases, with 10 bases between. Germline values: CDR1 MNHEY, CDR2 SVGAGI. The CDR3 totals 14 residues. CDR3 DNA: TGTGCCAGCAGTTACTCGGCCGTCTCCGATACGCAGTATTTT. This gives the protein CASSYSAVSDTQYF.

The chain has TRBV3-1 and TRBJ1-5; the D is unclear. Looked up from germline, CDR1 is LGHDT and CDR2 is YNNKEL (reference sequence). V was pared by 4 bases and J by 5 bases, with 9 bases between. CDR3 length equals 13 residues. CDR3 amino acids: CASSPSGYQPQHF. CDR3 sequence (DNA): TGTGCCAGCAGCCCGAGTGGTTATCAGCCCCAGCATTTT.

The genes are TRBV4-3 and TRBJ2-1; 9 bases align to TRBD1. V was clipped by 3 bases and J by 6 bases; unmatched bases: 3. Germline V gene lookup returns CDR1 LGHNA and CDR2 YSLEER. The CDR3 loop spans 14 amino acids. This CDR3 reads CASSQRDRANEQFF. In DNA form, the CDR3 reads TGCGCCAGCAGCCAGAGGGACAGGGCCAATGAGCAGTTCTTC.

A few counts support this clonotype. The V call is TRBV5-1, the J call TRBJ1-5; D remains unclear. Trimming took off 4 bases at V and 1 base at J, with 12 bases between the two ends. The CDR3 spans 15 residues. The germline CDR1 and CDR2 sequences are SGHRS and YFSETQ. The CDR3 DNA sequence: TGCGCCAGCAGCCCGGACGTCCGGAGCAATCAGCCCCAGCATTTT. Amino acids: CASSPDVRSNQPQHF.

In its sample, this clonotype was seen many times. This chain joins TRBV15 and TRBJ1-1; D possibly corresponds to TRBD1 (5 bases). Trimming took off 3 bases at V and 2 bases at J, with 16 bases between the two ends. CDR1 LNHNV and CDR2 YYDKDF come from the germline V gene (reference sequence). The CDR3 covers 16 residues. In nucleotides, the CDR3 is TGTGCCACCAGCAGGCAGGGTCGATCAGCTAACACTGAAGCTTTCTTT. Protein: CATSRQGRSANTEAFF.

J is TRBJ2-5 and V is TRBV6-5; TRBD1 matches 8 bases. In germline, CDR1 is MNHEY, CDR2 SVGAGI. With 0 bases clipped from V and 5 bases from J, the junction kept 8 bases outside the gene matches. The CDR3 sequence is 16 residues long. CDR3 residues: CASSYSGTGLPETQYF. CDR3 bases: TGTGCCAGCAGTTACTCCGGGACAGGACTGCCGGAGACCCAGTACTTC.

A few counts support this clonotype. The rearrangement links TRBV29-1 to TRBJ1-4; no clear D gene. The CDR3 sequence is 15 residues long. Germline V lookup: CDR1 SQVTM, CDR2 ANQGSEA. V was pared by 7 bases and J by 1 base, with 16 bases between. The CDR3 reads CSAKGVPLTNEKLFF. The CDR3 DNA follows: TGCAGCGCCAAGGGTGTCCCTTTAACTAATGAAAAACTGTTTTTT.

This clonotype was seen only a few times. The chain is built from TRBV7-3 and TRBJ2-1; 7 bases align to TRBD2. The germline gives CDR1 SGHTA, CDR2 FQGTGA. With V trimmed by 6 bases and J by 9 bases, 17 bases remained unmatched. CDR3 length equals 16 residues. The CDR3 bases are TGTGCCAGCAGTCCGTCCGGGGCTAGCGGACTGGCTGAGCAGTTCTTC. Translating gives CASSPSGASGLAEQFF.

This chain links TRBV28 with TRBJ1-5; no definite D call. V was pared by 3 bases and J by 6 bases, with 3 bases between. Germline-derived CDR1 and CDR2 are MDHEN and SYDVKM. This CDR3 spans 11 amino acids. DNA of the CDR3: TGTGCCAGCAGTTTCGGTCAGCCCCAGCATTTT. Encoded protein: CASSFGQPQHF.

The chain employs TRBV29-1 and TRBJ1-1; D gene ambiguous. The V end lost 4 bases, the J end lost 0 bases, and 9 bases lay between the germline ends. The CDR3 contains 13 residues. Germline V lookup: CDR1 SQVTM, CDR2 ANQGSEA. The CDR3 DNA sequence: TGCAGCGTTGTAAGACGGTTGAACACTGAAGCTTTCTTT. Translation gives CSVVRRLNTEAFF.

This chain joins TRBV7-2 and TRBJ1-1; D is possibly TRBD1 (6 bases). V gave up 3 bases and J gave up 3 bases, with 14 bases separating them. The CDR3 has 15 residues. CDR1 and CDR2 (germline): SGHTA, FQGNSA. This chain's CDR3 is CASSLNPGAHTEAFF. The DNA of the CDR3 is TGTGCCAGCAGCTTGAACCCAGGGGCACACACTGAAGCTTTCTTT. Combining the CDR3 with reference TRBV7-2 and TRBJ1-1 gives the whole variable domain GAGVSQSPSNKVTEKGKDVELRCDPISGHTALYWYRQSLGQGLEFLIYFQGNSAPDKSGLPSDRFSAERTGGSVSTLTIQRTQQEDSAVYLCASSLNPGAHTEAFFGQGTRLTVV.

In this sample, this clonotype turned up a few times. The chain couples TRBV5-1 to TRBJ2-1, with TRBD2 matching 8 bases. V gave up 4 bases and J gave up 8 bases; unmatched junction bases: 8. The CDR3 spans 14 residues. CDR1 is SGHRS, CDR2 YFSETQ, per germline. This CDR3 reads CASSVLAGGDEQFF. The CDR3 DNA reads as TGCGCCAGCAGCGTGCTAGCGGGTGGAGATGAGCAGTTCTTC.

This clonotype turned up a few times. The gene calls are TRBV5-1 and TRBJ2-7; D uncertain. The V gene's germline CDR1 is SGHRS and CDR2 YFSETQ. The CDR3 is 13 residues long. V lost 0 bases, J lost 6 bases, and 10 bases lay in between. The CDR3 bases are TGCGCCAGCAGCTTGGATTTAACTGGCGAGCAGTACTTC. Translating it yields CASSLDLTGEQYF.

The rearrangement joins TRBV7-2 to TRBJ2-3, with TRBD2 matching 9 bases. The CDR3 sequence is 17 residues long. V lost 0 bases to trimming and J lost 1 base; unmatched junction nucleotides: 5. The germline CDR1 and CDR2 sequences are SGHTA and FQGNSA. The CDR3 DNA reads TGTGCCAGCAGCTTAGCGGCTAGCGGGATTGGCACAGATACGCAGTATTTT. Amino acid sequence: CASSLAASGIGTDTQYF.